Below are 24 T cell receptor beta chains sequenced from a single sample in a study of blood T cell repertoires in COVID-19 (dated by TCRdb to between 2020 and 2021). The method was the immunoSEQ multiplex PCR assay. Held by TCRdb, this immuneACCESS table contains in-frame sequences only and omits some clones. Under half of the omission traces to an unresolved V gene where checked; the cause of the rest is unknown. In this sample the table shows some 250,000 clones, roughly 81% of which occur a single time. The ten largest clones represent 7.5% to 8% of the sample. The specimen was peripheral blood. The receptor source for this set is a woman over 75 with COVID-19, enrolled during active disease.

The chain links TRBV5-6 to TRBJ2-1; 11 nucleotides align to TRBD1. The germline V gene encodes CDR1 SGHDT and CDR2 YYEEEE. The CDR3 length is 15 residues. Trimming removed 4 bases from V and 4 bases from J; junction bases left unmatched: 4. The CDR3 here is CASSQRDRGYNEQFF. Written as DNA, the CDR3 is TGTGCCAGCAGCCAAAGGGACAGGGGGTACAATGAGCAGTTCTTC.

This chain connects TRBV28 to TRBJ1-1; the match to TRBD1 covers 10 bases. This CDR3 spans 15 amino acids. Germline CDR1 MDHEN, CDR2 SYDVKM. The ends lost 2 bases at V and 4 bases at J; junction bases unmatched: 4. The DNA for the CDR3 is TGTGCCAGCAGTTTAGGGACAGGGGTGGGCACTGAAGCTTTCTTT. This gives the protein CASSLGTGVGTEAFF.

V is TRBV28 and J is TRBJ1-4, with a weak D call TRBD1 (6 bases). There are 13 residues in the CDR3. Germline CDR1 reads MDHEN; CDR2 reads SYDVKM. V was shortened by 3 bases and J by 7 bases, with 9 bases between the two germline ends. CDR3 sequence: CASSFGTPEKLFF. The CDR3 DNA is TGTGCCAGCAGTTTTGGGACACCTGAAAAACTGTTTTTT. Variable domain in full (rest from reference TRBV28 and TRBJ1-4): DVKVTQSSRYLVKRTGEKVFLECVQDMDHENMFWYRQDPGLGLRLIYFSYDVKMKEKGDIPEGYSVSREKKERFSLILESASTNQTSMYLCASSFGTPEKLFFGSGTQLSVL.

This rearrangement joins TRBV14 to TRBJ2-2, with TRBD1 matching 9 bases. The CDR3 extends over 17 amino acids. The germline gives CDR1 SGHDN, CDR2 FVKESK. With 3 bases clipped from V and 5 bases from J, the junction kept 10 bases outside the gene matches. The chain's CDR3 is CASSQFWGTGITGELFF. CDR3 nucleotide sequence: TGTGCCAGCAGCCAGTTCTGGGGGACAGGGATTACCGGGGAGCTGTTTTTT.

Here the CDR3 DNA reads TGTGCCAGCACTCGGGACAGGGGGACCGGGGAGCTGTTTTTT. This sequence encodes CASTRDRGTGELFF. The rearrangement joins TRBV11-3 to TRBJ2-2, with TRBD1 matching 11 bases. The germline CDR1 and CDR2 sequences are SGHNT and YENEEA. Trimming at V came to 7 bases and at J to 5 bases, leaving 3 bases not matched to a gene. The CDR3 runs 14 residues.

V usage is TRBV6-5 and J usage is TRBJ1-3; tentative D call: TRBD1 (6 bases). V lost 6 bases to trimming and J lost 0 bases, with 12 bases between them. This CDR3 is built from 15 residues. In germline, CDR1 is MNHEY, CDR2 SVGAGI. CDR3 sequence reads: CASRPTGPSGNTIYF. CDR3 DNA sequence: TGTGCCAGCAGGCCTACAGGGCCCTCTGGAAACACCATATATTTT.

The rearrangement uses TRBV11-3 and TRBJ2-5, with 8 positions matching TRBD1. Trimming at V came to 5 bases and at J to 4 bases, leaving 6 bases not matched to a gene. The CDR3 is 14 amino acids. Germline V gene sequence: CDR1 SGHNT, CDR2 YENEEA. DNA for the CDR3: TGTGCCAGCAGCCGAACCGGGACAGGAGAGACCCAGTACTTC. Its protein is CASSRTGTGETQYF.

The rearrangement joins TRBV4-3 to TRBJ2-5, with 7 bases fitting TRBD2. The CDR3 consists of 14 residues. J was trimmed by 4 bases and V by 2 bases; bases with no gene match: 4. The V gene's germline CDR1 is LGHNA and CDR2 YSLEER. This CDR3 reads CASSQWAGAETQYF. CDR3 coding DNA: TGCGCCAGCAGCCAATGGGCGGGAGCAGAGACCCAGTACTTC.

The V call is TRBV10-3, the J call TRBJ1-1, with D maybe TRBD1 (6 bases). This CDR3 is built from 13 residues. The germline CDR1 and CDR2 sequences are ENHRY and SYGVKD. Trimming took off 7 bases at V and 7 bases at J, with 16 bases between the two ends. The CDR3 is CAINRDTISEAFF. CDR3 nucleotide sequence: TGTGCCATCAACCGGGACACGATAAGTGAAGCTTTCTTT.

The rearrangement uses TRBV3-1 (or the pseudogene TRBV3-2) and TRBJ1-1, with D tentatively TRBD1 (6 bases). Trimming left V 1 base short and J 5 bases short, with 17 bases between. This CDR3 region has 16 residues. The V gene's germline CDR1 is LGHDT and CDR2 YNNKEL (reference sequence). Here the CDR3 DNA reads TGTGCCAGCAGCCAAGGGCAGGGGAGAAGGAGGACTGAAGCTTTCTTT. Encoded protein: CASSQGQGRRRTEAFF.

This chain joins TRBV7-3 and TRBJ2-2; no clear D. With 4 bases removed from V and 0 bases from J, the gap between germline ends came to 12 bases. CDR1 SGHTA and CDR2 FQGTGA come from the germline V gene. The CDR3 runs 16 residues. CDR3 in amino acids: CASSSSLRPNTGELFF. The CDR3 DNA is TGTGCCAGCAGCTCCAGTTTACGCCCGAACACCGGGGAGCTGTTTTTT.

The chain carries TRBV11-2 and TRBJ2-2; 9 bases are a match to TRBD1. After removal of 6 bases from V and 3 bases from J, the junction contained 2 bases not matched to a gene. CDR1 SGHAT and CDR2 FQNNGV come from the germline V gene. This CDR3 has 14 residues. Here the CDR3 reads CASSRTGDTGELFF. CDR3 DNA sequence: TGTGCCAGCAGTAGGACAGGGGACACCGGGGAGCTGTTTTTT.

The chain recombines TRBV7-9 with TRBJ1-2; 8 nucleotides agree with TRBD1. There are 14 residues in the CDR3. Germline trimming cut 3 bases from V and 6 bases from J; bases unmatched to any gene: 6. CDR1 is SEHNR, CDR2 FQNEAQ, per germline (reference sequence). CDR3 loop: CASSFDRGTDGYTF. CDR3 nucleotide sequence: TGTGCCAGCAGCTTTGACAGGGGTACTGATGGCTACACCTTC.

The chain carries TRBV28 and TRBJ2-7, with TRBD1 matching over 11 bases. J was trimmed by 13 bases and V by 5 bases; bases with no gene match: 7. CDR3 length: 12 amino acids. Germline V gives CDR1 MDHEN, CDR2 SYDVKM. The CDR3 DNA is TGTGCCAGCAGTACAACTAGGACAGGGGGCTACTTC. Protein sequence: CASSTTRTGGYF.

The rearrangement joins TRBV5-5 to TRBJ1-6, with a weak D call TRBD1 (5 bases). V lost 4 bases, J lost 7 bases, and 18 bases lay in between. Germline V gene data show CDR1 as SGHKS and CDR2 as YYEKEE (reference sequence). The CDR3 sequence is 16 residues long. The CDR3 region has the DNA TGTGCCAGCAGCCCCAAGTTTGGAGGGGACAATTCACCCCTCCACTTT. Its translation is CASSPKFGGDNSPLHF.

The chain combines TRBV4-1 with TRBJ1-4; possibly TRBD1 for D (5 bases). The V end was cut by 0 bases, the J end by 6 bases, with 11 bases between. The CDR3 has 15 residues. Germline lookup yields CDR1 MGHRA and CDR2 YSYEKL. DNA for the CDR3: TGCGCCAGCAGCCAAGAAACCAGGGCGGATGAAAAACTGTTTTTT. This encodes CASSQETRADEKLFF.

This clone was seen just once. The chain couples TRBV6-5 to TRBJ1-1, with 8 positions matching TRBD1. This CDR3 is 14 amino acids long. J was trimmed by 4 bases and V by 6 bases; bases with no gene match: 7. Germline V gives CDR1 MNHEY, CDR2 SVGAGI. CDR3 sequence: CASSLGQGGTEAFF. Written as DNA, the CDR3 is TGTGCCAGCAGCCTCGGACAGGGCGGCACTGAAGCTTTCTTT.

The chain links TRBV11-3 to TRBJ2-1; 13 bases fit TRBD2. The CDR3 sequence is 15 residues long. Per the germline V gene, CDR1 is SGHNT and CDR2 is YENEEA. V shed 3 bases, J shed 5 bases, and the junction held 1 base outside the gene matches. The CDR3: CASSLGLAGHNEQFF. As DNA, the CDR3 is TGTGCCAGCAGCTTGGGACTAGCGGGACACAATGAGCAGTTCTTC.

The V gene is TRBV27, the J gene TRBJ1-2; possibly TRBD1 for D (6 bases). V was clipped by 5 bases and J by 7 bases, with 11 bases between them. The CDR3 spans 12 residues. The germline CDR1 and CDR2 sequences are MNHEY and SMNVEV (reference sequence). The CDR3 here is CASSPRGSGYTF. The DNA of the CDR3 is TGTGCCAGCAGTCCGAGGGGGTCTGGCTACACCTTC.

In its sample, this clone was seen once. V gene TRBV20-1 combines with J gene TRBJ1-1; D is unclear. Trimming cost V 6 bases and J 4 bases, with 9 bases left between them. Looked up from germline, CDR1 is DFQATT and CDR2 is SNEGSKA (reference sequence). The CDR3 extends over 11 amino acids. Here the CDR3 reads CSAPRSTEAFF. The CDR3 nucleotides read TGCAGTGCCCCTAGGAGCACTGAAGCTTTCTTT.

V and J are TRBV2 and TRBJ1-4; TRBD1 is a possible D gene (5 bases). Germline V lookup: CDR1 SNHLY, CDR2 FYNNEI. This CDR3 contains 17 residues. V lost 7 bases and J lost 4, with 22 bases in between. For the CDR3, the DNA is TGTGCCAGCAACTGGAACCCAGGACATCCTCTTAATGAAAAACTGTTTTTT. It yields the protein CASNWNPGHPLNEKLFF.

This clone was recorded at least ten times. The J gene is TRBJ2-7, the V gene TRBV11-2, with a weak D call TRBD1 (6 bases). Trimming took 5 bases from V and 0 from J, leaving 17 bases between them. CDR1 SGHAT and CDR2 FQNNGV come from the germline V gene. The CDR3 loop spans 16 amino acids. CDR3 amino acids: CASSLGVTGPSYEQYF. The CDR3 DNA follows: TGTGCCAGCAGCCTAGGGGTGACAGGACCCTCCTACGAGCAGTACTTC.

This sequence joins TRBV7-2 and TRBJ1-5; weak D call: TRBD1 (5 bases). The CDR3 contains 13 residues. Germline CDR1 SGHTA, CDR2 FQGNSA. The V and J ends lost 3 bases and 4 bases respectively, with 7 bases between them. The CDR3 sequence: CASSFRVNQPQHF. CDR3 sequence (DNA): TGTGCCAGCAGCTTCAGGGTTAATCAGCCCCAGCATTTT. Full variable domain (missing parts from reference TRBV7-2 and TRBJ1-5): GAGVSQSPSNKVTEKGKDVELRCDPISGHTALYWYRQSLGQGLEFLIYFQGNSAPDKSGLPSDRFSAERTGGSVSTLTIQRTQQEDSAVYLCASSFRVNQPQHFGDGTRLSIL.

This clone showed up just once. V is TRBV3-1 (or the pseudogene TRBV3-2) and J is TRBJ2-7, with 8 bases fitting TRBD2. J lost 6 bases, V lost 2 bases, and 12 bases had no gene match. Germline V gives CDR1 LGHDT, CDR2 YNNKEL (reference sequence). The CDR3 spans 16 residues. The CDR3 sequence: CASSQPGLGSAGEQYF. The DNA for the CDR3 is TGTGCCAGCAGCCAACCGGGACTAGGATCGGCGGGCGAGCAGTACTTC.